Following are 28 T cell receptor beta chains from one sample sequenced in a study of cytomegalovirus exposure and HLA in healthy donors. Amplification used 60 Vbeta primers and 13 Jbeta primers. Repertoires were generated with immunoSEQ multiplex PCR, while TCRdb's copy carries only in-frame clones and drops some. Among approximately 250,000 clones, around 80% were seen once, and the ten largest hold 0.4% to 0.6%. Sequenced sample: PBMCs. The receptors originated from a boy aged 5-17 years in good health and CMV-seronegative.

This rearrangement joins TRBV2 to TRBJ1-3, with a possible D match to TRBD1 (5 bases). Trimming stripped 9 bases from V and 4 bases from J, with 16 bases between. Germline-derived CDR1 and CDR2 are SNHLY and FYNNEI. There are 14 residues in the CDR3. CDR3 coding DNA: TGTGCCAGAACAGGCGCGGGATCGGGAAACACCATATATTTT. As protein: CARTGAGSGNTIYF.

The chain links TRBV2 to TRBJ2-4; 13 bases fit TRBD2. The CDR3 length is 16 residues. CDR1 and CDR2 (germline): SNHLY, FYNNEI. Trimming took 7 bases from V and 3 from J; bases not matched to a gene: 6. The CDR3 protein is CASKLAGGLGKNIQYF. CDR3 DNA sequence: TGTGCCAGCAAACTAGCGGGGGGGTTGGGCAAAAACATTCAGTACTTC.

This chain links TRBV5-4 with TRBJ2-2; 7 nucleotides line up with TRBD1. This CDR3 spans 17 amino acids. The V gene's germline CDR1 is SGHNT and CDR2 YYREEE (reference sequence). J lost 3 bases, V lost 4 bases, and 12 bases had no gene match. The CDR3 region is CASSENPGQIYTGELFF. For the CDR3, the DNA is TGTGCCAGCAGCGAAAACCCGGGACAGATATACACCGGGGAGCTGTTTTTT.

The rearrangement links TRBV12-5 to TRBJ1-5; D is unresolved. The CDR3 loop spans 17 amino acids. V was pared by 0 bases and J by 11 bases, with 23 bases between. Germline V lookup: CDR1 LGHNT, CDR2 FRNRAP. CDR3 protein: CASGLVSSSVPPSAQHF. The CDR3 DNA sequence: TGTGCTAGTGGTTTGGTATCAAGCTCCGTCCCCCCTTCGGCCCAGCATTTT.

The chain links TRBV29-1 to TRBJ1-5; D gene uncertain. V shed 7 bases and J shed 3 bases, with 13 bases lying between them. The germline CDR1 and CDR2 sequences are SQVTM and ANQGSEA. The CDR3 is 13 residues long. CDR3 DNA sequence: TGCAGCGCCCAGGCGGGTCTCAATCAGCCCCAGCATTTT. This gives the protein CSAQAGLNQPQHF.

The chain combines TRBV7-2 with TRBJ2-3; 7 bases are a match to TRBD2. With 5 bases clipped from V and 6 bases from J, the junction kept 14 bases outside the gene matches. The CDR3 consists of 16 residues. The germline gives CDR1 SGHTA, CDR2 FQGNSA. The CDR3 DNA follows: TGTGCCAGCAGCACTAGGCTGGGCGGGGGAGGGGATACGCAGTATTTT. It specifies CASSTRLGGGGDTQYF.

This clone was observed a single time. V is TRBV7-9 and J is TRBJ1-4; 10 nucleotides agree with TRBD1. Unmatched junction bases numbered 4, after V lost 5 bases and J lost 7 bases. Germline-derived CDR1 and CDR2 are SEHNR and FQNEAQ (reference sequence). This CDR3 has 14 amino acids. In DNA, the CDR3 is TGTGCCAGCAGCCCCGGACAGGGGGGTGAAAAACTGTTTTTT. It encodes CASSPGQGGEKLFF.

This clone was observed a few times. This rearrangement joins TRBV5-1 to TRBJ2-7, with TRBD2 matching 12 bases. The CDR3 contains 19 residues. CDR1 is SGHRS and CDR2 is YFSETQ in the germline V gene. Trimming removed 1 base from V and 5 bases from J; junction bases left unmatched: 16. The CDR3 DNA reads as TGCGCCAGCAGCTTGCTAGCGGGAGGGCCAGTGTCGGCCGTCCACGAGCAGTACTTC. This gives the protein CASSLLAGGPVSAVHEQYF.

The rearrangement links TRBV5-4 to TRBJ2-5; D is unclear. V lost 0 bases and J lost 3, with 12 bases in between. CDR1 SGHNT and CDR2 YYREEE come from the germline V gene (reference sequence). This CDR3 spans 15 amino acids. The CDR3 loop reads CASSLVIQSKETQYF. The CDR3 region has the DNA TGTGCCAGCAGCTTGGTGATACAGTCCAAAGAGACCCAGTACTTC.

V usage is TRBV4-2 and J usage is TRBJ2-7, with 8 positions matching TRBD2. This CDR3 is 16 amino acids long. The germline V gene encodes CDR1 LGHNA and CDR2 YNFKEQ. The junction had 8 bases not matched to a gene; V was cut back by 1 base and J by 3 bases. The DNA of the CDR3 is TGTGCCAGCAGCCAAGTGGGTCTAGCGGGTTTCTACGAGCAGTACTTC. Its translation is CASSQVGLAGFYEQYF.

This rearrangement joins TRBV19 to TRBJ1-4; D gene unclear. Trimming shortened V by 2 bases and J by 4 bases, and 11 bases separated the two germline ends. The CDR3 runs to 15 residues. CDR1 and CDR2 (germline): LNHDA, SQIVND (reference sequence). The DNA for the CDR3 is TGTGCCAGTAGTATAACATCCAGTATTAATGAAAAACTGTTTTTT. Translated, it gives CASSITSSINEKLFF.

The chain employs TRBV5-4 and TRBJ1-2; tentatively, D is TRBD1 (5 bases). V was trimmed by 1 base and J by 4 bases, leaving 8 bases between them. CDR3 length: 13 residues. Germline lookup yields CDR1 SGHNT and CDR2 YYREEE (reference sequence). The chain's CDR3 is CASSLRGSYGYTF. CDR3 sequence (DNA): TGTGCCAGCAGCTTGCGGGGGAGCTATGGCTACACCTTC.

The chain's CDR3 is CASKPGQLSGNTIYF. The DNA for the CDR3 is TGTGCCAGCAAGCCGGGACAGCTCTCTGGAAACACCATATATTTT. This chain connects TRBV6-1 to TRBJ1-3; TRBD1 matches at 7 bases. This CDR3 region has 15 residues. Trimming took 7 bases from V and 0 from J; bases not matched to a gene: 6. Germline V CDR1 and CDR2: MNHNS, SASEGT.

The rearrangement joins TRBV2 to TRBJ1-5; the D gene is possibly TRBD1 (5 bases). V lost 3 bases to trimming and J lost 6 bases, with 15 bases between them. This CDR3 has 15 residues. The germline gives CDR1 SNHLY, CDR2 FYNNEI. The CDR3 nucleotides read TGTGCCAGCAGTGAGTCTCAGGGAGGTCGTCAGCCCCAGCATTTT. Amino acid sequence: CASSESQGGRQPQHF.

The gene calls are TRBV4-1 and TRBJ2-7; 11 bases map to TRBD1. Germline V lookup: CDR1 MGHRA, CDR2 YSYEKL. The CDR3 runs 15 residues. V shed 1 base and J 4 bases; nucleotides not matched to a gene: 3. The CDR3 region has the DNA TGCGCCAGCAGCCAAGGGGGACAGGGGGATTACGAGCAGTACTTC. This sequence encodes CASSQGGQGDYEQYF.

The J gene is TRBJ2-5, the V gene TRBV27; TRBD2 might be the D (6 bases). V was cut by 5 bases and J by 2 bases, with 18 bases left in between. The CDR3 is 16 amino acids. The germline CDR1 and CDR2 sequences are MNHEY and SMNVEV (reference sequence). This CDR3 reads CASSLRVGDLQETQYF. DNA for the CDR3: TGTGCCAGCAGTCTAAGGGTAGGGGACTTACAAGAGACCCAGTACTTC.

This clone was recorded once. The chain uses TRBV30 and TRBJ1-2, with a possible D match to TRBD1 (6 bases). The CDR3 consists of 14 residues. Per germline, CDR1 GTSNPN and CDR2 SVGIG (reference sequence). Deletions cut 1 base from V and 10 bases from J, with 19 bases between. The CDR3, as DNA: TGTGCCTGGAGTGCCATGATGTTGGGGGCGGACTACACCTTC. Translating gives CAWSAMMLGADYTF.

This clone came up once. The V gene is TRBV4-1, the J gene TRBJ2-5; 14 positions agree with TRBD2. Trimming at V came to 0 bases and at J to 4 bases, leaving 4 bases not matched to a gene. Germline-derived CDR1 and CDR2 are MGHRA and YSYEKL. The CDR3 contains 17 residues. The CDR3: CASSQDVGTSGRETQYF. The DNA of the CDR3 is TGCGCCAGCAGCCAAGATGTTGGGACTAGCGGGAGAGAGACCCAGTACTTC.

The chain is built from TRBV11-2 and TRBJ1-1; D might be TRBD1 (5 bases). The CDR3 is 16 residues long. The V and J ends lost 0 bases and 3 bases respectively, with 14 bases between them. Germline loops: CDR1 SGHAT, CDR2 FQNNGV. The CDR3 sequence: CASSLDGAAGDTEAFF. The CDR3 nucleotides read TGTGCCAGCAGCTTAGATGGTGCAGCGGGGGACACTGAAGCTTTCTTT.

This sequence joins TRBV7-9 and TRBJ2-1, with D unclear. Germline V lookup: CDR1 SEHNR, CDR2 FQNEAQ (reference sequence). The germline V and J ends were trimmed by 5 bases and 8 bases, with 7 bases remaining between them. This CDR3 region has 11 residues. CDR3 bases: TGTGCCAGCAGCCTTCTCTATGAGCAGTTCTTC. Protein product: CASSLLYEQFF.

The chain combines TRBV19 with TRBJ2-5; 7 bases match TRBD1. After removal of 7 bases from V and 2 bases from J, the junction contained 7 bases not matched to a gene. From germline, CDR1 is LNHDA and CDR2 SQIVND (reference sequence). The CDR3 extends over 14 amino acids. Written as DNA, the CDR3 is TGTGCCAGTAACGGCAGGGGGAGACAAGAGACCCAGTACTTC. Translation: CASNGRGRQETQYF.

The table lists this clone with a few counts. V usage is TRBV5-5 and J usage is TRBJ2-2; D may be TRBD2 (5 bases). V lost 2 bases and J lost 1, with 9 bases in between. The length of the CDR3 is 15 residues. CDR1 is SGHKS, CDR2 YYEKEE, per germline (reference sequence). CDR3 residues: CASSFWTQNTGELFF. The CDR3 DNA sequence: TGTGCCAGCAGCTTCTGGACTCAGAACACCGGGGAGCTGTTTTTT.

This clone was observed a handful of times. The chain is built from TRBV30 and TRBJ1-5; D might be TRBD1 (5 bases). Germline V lookup: CDR1 GTSNPN, CDR2 SVGIG (reference sequence). The CDR3 runs 12 residues. Trimming removed 1 base at V and 7 bases at J, with 8 bases between. Here the CDR3 DNA reads TGTGCCTGGAGTGATGGGGCCCAGCCCCAGCATTTT. Translating gives CAWSDGAQPQHF.

This clone was seen a handful of times. The chain has TRBV6-1 and TRBJ1-3; 7 positions agree with TRBD1. This CDR3 has 14 residues. Germline loops: CDR1 MNHNS, CDR2 SASEGT. Unmatched junction bases numbered 2, after V lost 5 bases and J lost 1 base. The CDR3 sequence is CASSQDRSGNTIYF. The CDR3, as DNA: TGTGCCAGCAGTCAGGACAGGTCTGGAAACACCATATATTTT.

This chain uses TRBV4-1 with TRBJ1-5; D unclear. Germline V CDR1 and CDR2: MGHRA, YSYEKL. The germline V and J ends were trimmed by 0 bases and 6 bases, with 12 bases remaining between them. The CDR3 loop spans 15 amino acids. CDR3 protein: CASSQDLADPQPQHF. DNA for the CDR3: TGCGCCAGCAGCCAAGATTTGGCAGATCCTCAGCCCCAGCATTTT.

The chain carries TRBV5-6 and TRBJ2-7; D unresolved. This CDR3 spans 11 amino acids. Germline V gene data show CDR1 as SGHDT and CDR2 as YYEEEE. V was trimmed by 0 bases and J by 6 bases, leaving 4 bases between them. The CDR3 here is CASSLAVEQYF. The CDR3 region has the DNA TGTGCCAGCAGCTTGGCGGTCGAGCAGTACTTC. Full variable domain (outside the CDR3, taken from reference TRBV5-6 and TRBJ2-7): DAGVTQSPTHLIKTRGQQVTLRCSPKSGHDTVSWYQQALGQGPQFIFQYYEEEERQRGNFPDRFSGHQFPNYSSELNVNALLLGDSALYLCASSLAVEQYFGPGTRLTVT.

As for this clone: This same CDR3 is encoded by further DNA sequences in the sample. The chain is built from TRBV5-1 and TRBJ2-3, with no clear D. Germline values: CDR1 SGHRS, CDR2 YFSETQ. Trimming cost V 0 bases and J 3 bases, with 8 bases left between them. CDR3 size: 14 residues. In DNA, the CDR3 is TGCGCCAGCAGCTTGGGACTTATAACAGATACGCAGTATTTT. Residues: CASSLGLITDTQYF. Together with reference TRBV5-1 and TRBJ2-3, the CDR3 gives the full variable domain: KAGVTQTPRYLIKTRGQQVTLSCSPISGHRSVSWYQQTPGQGLQFLFEYFSETQRNKGNFPGRFSGRQFSNSRSEMNVSTLELGDSALYLCASSLGLITDTQYFGPGTRLTVL.

This chain connects TRBV5-4 to TRBJ1-1, with 8 bases fitting TRBD1. The CDR3 is 14 amino acids. CDR1 is SGHNT, CDR2 YYREEE, per germline (reference sequence). J was trimmed by 3 bases and V by 4 bases; bases with no gene match: 5. CDR3 in amino acids: CASSKTDRDTEAFF. As DNA, the CDR3 is TGTGCCAGCAGCAAAACGGACAGGGACACTGAAGCTTTCTTT.